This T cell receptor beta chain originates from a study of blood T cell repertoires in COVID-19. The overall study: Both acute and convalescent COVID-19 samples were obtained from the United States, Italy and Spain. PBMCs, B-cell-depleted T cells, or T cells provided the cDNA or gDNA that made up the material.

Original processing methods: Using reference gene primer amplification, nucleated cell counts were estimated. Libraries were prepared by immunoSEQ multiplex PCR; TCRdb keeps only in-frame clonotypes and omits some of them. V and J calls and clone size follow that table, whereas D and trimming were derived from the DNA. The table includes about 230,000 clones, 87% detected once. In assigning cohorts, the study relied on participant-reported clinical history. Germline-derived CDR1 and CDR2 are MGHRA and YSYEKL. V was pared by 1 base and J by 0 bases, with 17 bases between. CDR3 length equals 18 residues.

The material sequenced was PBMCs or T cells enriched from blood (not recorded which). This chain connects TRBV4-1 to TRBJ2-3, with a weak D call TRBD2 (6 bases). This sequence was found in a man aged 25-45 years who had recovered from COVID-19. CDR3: CASSQAPPASGSTDTQYF. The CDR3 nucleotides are TGCGCCAGCAGCCAAGCCCCCCCCGCCAGCGGGAGCACAGATACGCAGTATTTT.